The clone carrying this TCR beta chain was picked up one time. These data come from a study of ipilimumab plus nivolumab after autologous stem cell transplantation. Study-level information: A median of roughly eight nivolumab and 5 ipilimumab doses were given.

Generated by immunoSEQ multiplex PCR, the TCRdb table keeps only in-frame clones and is missing some. The data hold 20,000 to 30,000 clones, with approximately 86% observed a single time. V was pared by 6 bases and J by 6 bases, with 17 bases between. The CDR3 is 15 residues long. Germline values: CDR1 LNHNV, CDR2 YYDKDF (reference sequence). Ipilimumab, 1 mg/kg, started 14 to 28 days after autologous transplant. The chain combines TRBV15 with TRBJ2-2; D is uncertain. This TCR was sampled from a male donor with diffuse large B-cell lymphoma. The specimen was PBMCs, collected in a trial of ipilimumab plus nivolumab as post-transplant consolidation. The CDR3 DNA reads as TGTGCCACCAGAATGAACCGGTTAGAGTCCGGGGAGCTGTTTTTT. Its translation is CATRMNRLESGELFF.